The sequence of this T cell receptor (beta chain) was determined in a study of shared clonotypes between healthy human individuals. Study overall: Donors had three CD4 naive, three CD4 memory, two CD8 naive and one CD8 memory plate apiece. General observations from the study: Approximately 5% was the fraction of naive CD4 clonotypes found shared across a handful of donors.

A remark on this clone: Its antigen is as yet unknown.

Naive CD8 cells lacked CD45RO and underwent positive selection for CCR7, leaving out terminally differentiated effector memory CD45RA+ cells. Germline trimming cut 2 bases from V and 3 bases from J; bases unmatched to any gene: 9. The germline V gene encodes CDR1 PRHDT and CDR2 FYEKMQ (reference sequence). The CDR3 has 16 residues. The data were produced by immunoSEQ multiplex PCR, yet TCRdb's version contains in-frame clones alone and is incomplete. This sample has under 700,000 clones, with 85% to 95% found just once. The sequence was obtained from a woman in her 30s in good health. V usage is TRBV13 and J usage is TRBJ2-7; 8 positions match TRBD1. The specimen sequenced was naive CD8+ T cells sorted from blood. The CDR3 DNA is TGTGCCAGCAGCTTAACGACAGGGGAGGATTACTACGAGCAGTACTTC. Its protein is CASSLTTGEDYYEQYF.